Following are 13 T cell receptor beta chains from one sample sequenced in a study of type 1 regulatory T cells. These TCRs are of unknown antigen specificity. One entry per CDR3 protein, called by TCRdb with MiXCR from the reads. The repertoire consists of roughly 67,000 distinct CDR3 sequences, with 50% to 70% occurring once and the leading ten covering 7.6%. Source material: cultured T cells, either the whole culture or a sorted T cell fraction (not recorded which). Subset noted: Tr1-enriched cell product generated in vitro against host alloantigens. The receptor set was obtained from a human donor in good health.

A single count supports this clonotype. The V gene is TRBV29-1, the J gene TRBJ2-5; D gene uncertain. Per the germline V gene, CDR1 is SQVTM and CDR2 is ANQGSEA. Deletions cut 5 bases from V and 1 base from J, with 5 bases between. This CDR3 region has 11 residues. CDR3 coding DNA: TGCAGCGTTCATCTCCAAGAGACCCAGTACTTC. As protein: CSVHLQETQYF.

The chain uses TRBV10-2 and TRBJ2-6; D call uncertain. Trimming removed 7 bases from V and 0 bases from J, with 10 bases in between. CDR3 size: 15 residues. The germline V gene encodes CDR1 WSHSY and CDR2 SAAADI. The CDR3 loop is CASTPGFSGANVLTF. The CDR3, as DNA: TGCGCCAGCACCCCAGGATTCTCTGGGGCCAACGTCCTGACTTTC.

CDR3 DNA: TGCAGTGCTAGAGATGGGACTAGCGGCAATGAGCAGTTCTTC. Protein sequence: CSARDGTSGNEQFF. V is TRBV20-1 and J is TRBJ2-1; TRBD2 agrees at 11 bases. This CDR3 comprises 14 residues. Germline V CDR1 and CDR2: DFQATT, SNEGSKA (reference sequence). Trimming at V came to 0 bases and at J to 6 bases, leaving 1 base not matched to a gene.

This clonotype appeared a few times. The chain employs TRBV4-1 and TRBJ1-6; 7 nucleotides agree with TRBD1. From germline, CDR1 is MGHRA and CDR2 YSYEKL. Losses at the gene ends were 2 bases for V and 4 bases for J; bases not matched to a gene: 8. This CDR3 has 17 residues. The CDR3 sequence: CASSQLPPGQYNSPLHF. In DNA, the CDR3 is TGCGCCAGCAGCCAATTACCCCCGGGACAGTATAATTCACCCCTCCACTTT.

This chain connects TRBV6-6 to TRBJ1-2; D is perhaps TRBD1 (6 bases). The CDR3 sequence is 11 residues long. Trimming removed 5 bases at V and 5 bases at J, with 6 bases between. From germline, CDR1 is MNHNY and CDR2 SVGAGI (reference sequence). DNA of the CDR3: TGTGCCAGCAGTCAGGGGTATGGCTACACCTTC. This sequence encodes CASSQGYGYTF.

The chain's CDR3 is CASRVREGSYNEQFF. The CDR3, as DNA: TGCGCCAGCAGAGTCCGGGAGGGGAGTTACAATGAGCAGTTCTTC. V is TRBV5-1 and J is TRBJ2-1, with 8 bases lining up with TRBD2. Germline-derived CDR1 and CDR2 are SGHRS and YFSETQ. Germline trimming cut 5 bases from V and 4 bases from J; bases unmatched to any gene: 8. The CDR3 covers 15 residues.

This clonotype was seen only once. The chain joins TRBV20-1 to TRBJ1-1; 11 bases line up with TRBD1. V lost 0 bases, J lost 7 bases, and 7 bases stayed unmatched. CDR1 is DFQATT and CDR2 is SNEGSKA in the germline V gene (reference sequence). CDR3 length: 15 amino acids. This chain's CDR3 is CSARDRGTGGGEAFF. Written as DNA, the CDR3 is TGCAGTGCTAGAGATCGAGGGACAGGGGGAGGTGAAGCTTTCTTT.

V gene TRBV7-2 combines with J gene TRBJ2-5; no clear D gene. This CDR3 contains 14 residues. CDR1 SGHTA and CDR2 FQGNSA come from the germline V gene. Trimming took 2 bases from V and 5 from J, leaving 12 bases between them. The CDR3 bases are TGTGCCAGCAGCTTATGGGTAGGGCCGGAGACCCAGTACTTC. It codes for CASSLWVGPETQYF.

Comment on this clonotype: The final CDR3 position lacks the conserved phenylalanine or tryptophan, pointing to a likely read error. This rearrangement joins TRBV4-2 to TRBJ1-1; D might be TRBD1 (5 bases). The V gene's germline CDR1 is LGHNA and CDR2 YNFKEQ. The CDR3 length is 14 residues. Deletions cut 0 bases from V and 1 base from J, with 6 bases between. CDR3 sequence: CASSQDRGNTEAFI. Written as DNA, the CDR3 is TGTGCCAGCAGCCAAGATAGGGGGAACACTGAAGCTTTCATT.

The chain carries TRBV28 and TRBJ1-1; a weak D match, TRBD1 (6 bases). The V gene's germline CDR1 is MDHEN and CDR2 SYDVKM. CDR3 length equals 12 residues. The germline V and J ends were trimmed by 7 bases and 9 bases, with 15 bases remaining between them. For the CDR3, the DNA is TGTGCCAGCACCCAGCAGGGGATTAAAGCTTTCTTT. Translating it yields CASTQQGIKAFF.

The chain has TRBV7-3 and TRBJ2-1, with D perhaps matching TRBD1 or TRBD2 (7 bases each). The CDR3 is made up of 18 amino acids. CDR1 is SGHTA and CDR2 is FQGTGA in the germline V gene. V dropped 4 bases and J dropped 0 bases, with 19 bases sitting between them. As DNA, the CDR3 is TGTGCCAGCAGCTCTAGGGGGGGGCGGGACAGCTCCTACAATGAGCAGTTCTTC. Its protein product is CASSSRGGRDSSYNEQFF.

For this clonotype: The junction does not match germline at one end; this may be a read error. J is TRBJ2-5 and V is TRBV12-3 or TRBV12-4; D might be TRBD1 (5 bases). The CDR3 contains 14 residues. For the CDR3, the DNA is TGTGCCAGCAGCTTAGGGGCTCTACCAGGGACCCAGTACTTC. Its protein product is CASSLGALPGTQYF.

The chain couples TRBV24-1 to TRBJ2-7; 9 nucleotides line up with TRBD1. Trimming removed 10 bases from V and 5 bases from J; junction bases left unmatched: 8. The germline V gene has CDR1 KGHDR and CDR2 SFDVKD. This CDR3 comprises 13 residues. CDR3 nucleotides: TGTGCCACTGGGGGGACAGGGCCGGACGAGCAGTACTTC. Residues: CATGGTGPDEQYF.